This TCR beta chain is drawn from a study of blood T cell repertoires in COVID-19. On the study more broadly: Sites across the United States, Italy and Spain contributed samples from acute and convalescent COVID-19. T cells, B-cell-depleted T cells, or PBMCs provided the cDNA or gDNA that served as material.

Looked up from germline, CDR1 is MNHNS and CDR2 is SASEGT. This CDR3 comprises 15 residues. Unmatched junction bases numbered 9, after V lost 3 bases and J lost 5 bases. In the original analysis: Reference gene primers were amplified, and this amplification served to estimate nucleated cell counts. Some clones are missing from TCRdb's copy, which holds only in-frame ones; the method was immunoSEQ multiplex PCR. V and J calls and clone size are copied from that table; D and trimming were computed from the DNA. The repertoire includes more than 150,000 clones, approximately 79% of them detected once, and 13% sits in the top ten.

Sample: peripheral blood. This receptor was taken from a man aged 50 to 60 who had recovered from COVID-19. The chain links TRBV6-1 to TRBJ2-7; 8 nucleotides line up with TRBD2. The CDR3 loop reads CASSDLAGGFHEQYF. The CDR3 DNA sequence: TGTGCCAGCAGTGATCTCGCGGGAGGTTTCCACGAGCAGTACTTC.